This is a list of T cell receptor beta chains from one sample in a study of OX40 agonist ivuxolimab in advanced cancers. The protocol was immunoSEQ multiplex PCR, while the TCRdb copy is restricted to in-frame clones and leaves out a portion. Of tens of thousands of clones listed, about 85% are singletons. The specimen was CD4+ or CD8+ T cells sorted from blood, collected in a trial of the OX40 agonist ivuxolimab. These receptors were taken from an adult with an advanced solid tumor such as melanoma, head and neck, liver or kidney cancer. Each CDR3 is given with its conserved first and last residue. A D gene is named only where the DNA matches it firmly. Size is stated for part of the rows, as once, few or many counts, or as a class when the clone is expanded.

V gene: TRBV30; clone size: -; J gene: TRBJ2-7; D gene: TRBD2; CDR3 protein: CACHPPSGTTYEQYF; CDR3 DNA: TGTGCCTGCCATCCTCCTAGCGGGACAACCTACGAGCAGTACTTC
V gene: TRBV7-2; clone size: -; J gene: TRBJ2-1; D gene: TRBD1; CDR3 protein: CASRWTGGANSNEQFF; CDR3 DNA: TGTGCCAGCAGATGGACAGGGGGCGCGAATAGTAATGAGCAGTTCTTC
V gene: TRBV19; clone size: medium-sized; J gene: TRBJ2-7; D gene: TRBD2; CDR3 protein: CASSIRTSGSYEQYF; CDR3 DNA: TGTGCCAGTAGTATCAGGACTAGCGGGAGCTACGAGCAGTACTTC
V gene: TRBV5-1; clone size: -; J gene: TRBJ2-7; D gene: -; CDR3 protein: CASSQMGQGGEQYF; CDR3 DNA: TGCGCCAGCAGCCAAATGGGACAAGGTGGCGAGCAGTACTTC
V gene: TRBV28; clone size: -; J gene: TRBJ2-7; D gene: -; CDR3 protein: CASMVRGYEQYF; CDR3 DNA: TGTGCCAGCATGGTCAGGGGCTACGAGCAGTACTTC
V gene: TRBV27; clone size: -; J gene: TRBJ2-2; D gene: TRBD2; CDR3 protein: CASSFRAGVSAGELFF; CDR3 DNA: TGTGCCAGCAGTTTTAGGGCGGGAGTGTCGGCCGGGGAGCTGTTTTTT
V gene: TRBV7-8; clone size: -; J gene: TRBJ1-2; D gene: -; CDR3 protein: CASSSPNYGYTF; CDR3 DNA: TGTGCCAGCAGCTCGCCTAACTATGGCTACACCTTC
V gene: TRBV28; clone size: -; J gene: TRBJ1-5; D gene: TRBD1; CDR3 protein: CASRLGQGIQFRNQPQHF; CDR3 DNA: TGTGCCAGCAGGCTTGGACAGGGGATCCAATTCCGGAATCAGCCCCAGCATTTT
V gene: TRBV7-2; clone size: -; J gene: TRBJ2-1; D gene: -; CDR3 protein: CASSLFGGLSYNEQFF; CDR3 DNA: TGTGCCAGCAGCTTATTCGGGGGGCTTTCCTACAATGAGCAGTTCTTC
V gene: TRBV7-2; clone size: -; J gene: TRBJ1-3; D gene: TRBD1; CDR3 protein: CASSRQGSGNTIYF; CDR3 DNA: TGTGCCAGCAGCCGACAGGGCTCTGGAAACACCATATATTTT
V gene: TRBV4-3; clone size: -; J gene: TRBJ2-7; D gene: TRBD1; CDR3 protein: CASSQDRTGGVLGQYF; CDR3 DNA: TGCGCCAGCAGCCAAGATCGAACAGGGGGCGTCTTAGGGCAGTACTTC
V gene: TRBV5-1; clone size: -; J gene: TRBJ2-1; D gene: TRBD2; CDR3 protein: CASSLVASGRRGNEQFF; CDR3 DNA: TGCGCCAGCAGCTTGGTTGCTAGCGGGAGGAGGGGCAATGAGCAGTTCTTC
V gene: TRBV5-4; clone size: -; J gene: TRBJ2-7; D gene: -; CDR3 protein: CASSLVEHYEQYF; CDR3 DNA: TGTGCCAGCAGCCTGGTGGAGCACTACGAGCAGTACTTC
V gene: TRBV4-2; clone size: -; J gene: TRBJ1-5; D gene: -; CDR3 protein: CASSQEAGRKNQPQHF; CDR3 DNA: TGTGCCAGCAGCCAAGAGGCAGGACGGAAAAATCAGCCCCAGCATTTT
V gene: TRBV27; clone size: -; J gene: TRBJ1-5; D gene: -; CDR3 protein: CASSPYPPGQIYNQPQHF; CDR3 DNA: TGTGCCAGCAGTCCCTACCCCCCAGGACAGATATACAATCAGCCCCAGCATTTT
V gene: TRBV6-6; clone size: -; J gene: TRBJ1-2; D gene: -; CDR3 protein: CASSITGDNYGYTF; CDR3 DNA: TGTGCCAGCAGTATCACGGGGGACAACTATGGCTACACCTTC
V gene: TRBV7-6; clone size: -; J gene: TRBJ2-3; D gene: -; CDR3 protein: CASSIYHGDTQYF; CDR3 DNA: TGTGCCAGCAGCATTTACCACGGAGATACGCAGTATTTT
V gene: TRBV19; clone size: -; J gene: TRBJ1-2; D gene: -; CDR3 protein: CASSGGPRDFGYTF; CDR3 DNA: TGTGCCAGTAGTGGGGGACCCCGGGACTTTGGCTACACCTTC
V gene: TRBV5-1; clone size: -; J gene: TRBJ2-3; D gene: -; CDR3 protein: CASSSVSVASTDTQYF; CDR3 DNA: TGCGCCAGCAGCTCGGTGAGCGTAGCTAGCACAGATACGCAGTATTTT
V gene: TRBV9; clone size: -; J gene: TRBJ2-7; D gene: TRBD2; CDR3 protein: CASSVSGGFEQYF; CDR3 DNA: TGTGCCAGCAGCGTATCCGGGGGGTTCGAGCAGTACTTC
V gene: TRBV6-6; clone size: -; J gene: TRBJ2-5; D gene: -; CDR3 protein: CATLKEYRGLQETQYF; CDR3 DNA: TGTGCCACCCTAAAGGAATATAGGGGTCTGCAAGAGACCCAGTACTTC
V gene: TRBV2; clone size: -; J gene: TRBJ2-7; D gene: -; CDR3 protein: CASSGQGHYEQYF; CDR3 DNA: TGTGCCAGCAGTGGGCAGGGGCACTACGAGCAGTACTTC
V gene: TRBV7-8; clone size: medium-sized; J gene: TRBJ2-7; D gene: TRBD2; CDR3 protein: CASSLPGLAYEQYF; CDR3 DNA: TGTGCCAGCAGCCTCCCGGGACTAGCCTACGAGCAGTACTTC
V gene: TRBV19; clone size: -; J gene: TRBJ2-7; D gene: -; CDR3 protein: CASSPGRNSYEQYF; CDR3 DNA: TGTGCCAGTAGCCCTGGACGGAACTCCTACGAGCAGTACTTC
V gene: TRBV7-2; clone size: -; J gene: TRBJ2-1; D gene: -; CDR3 protein: CASILAGGGNEQFF; CDR3 DNA: TGTGCCAGCATCCTAGCTGGCGGCGGGAATGAGCAGTTCTTC